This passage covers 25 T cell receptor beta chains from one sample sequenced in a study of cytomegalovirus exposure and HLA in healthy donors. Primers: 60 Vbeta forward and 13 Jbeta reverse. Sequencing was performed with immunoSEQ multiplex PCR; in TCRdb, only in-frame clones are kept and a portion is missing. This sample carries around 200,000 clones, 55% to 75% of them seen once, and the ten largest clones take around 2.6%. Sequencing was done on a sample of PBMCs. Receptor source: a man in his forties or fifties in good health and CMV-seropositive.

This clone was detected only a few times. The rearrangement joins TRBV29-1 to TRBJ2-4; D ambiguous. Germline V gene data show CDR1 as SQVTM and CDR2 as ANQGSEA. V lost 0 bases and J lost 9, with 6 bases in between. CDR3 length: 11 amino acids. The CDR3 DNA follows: TGCAGCGTTGAAGATCTAGGCATTCAGTACTTC. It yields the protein CSVEDLGIQYF. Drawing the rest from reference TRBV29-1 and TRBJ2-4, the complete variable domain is SAVISQKPSRDICQRGTSLTIQCQVDSQVTMMFWYRQQPGQSLTLIATANQGSEATYESGFVIDKFPISRPNLTFSTLTVSNMSPEDSSIYLCSVEDLGIQYFGAGTRLSVL.

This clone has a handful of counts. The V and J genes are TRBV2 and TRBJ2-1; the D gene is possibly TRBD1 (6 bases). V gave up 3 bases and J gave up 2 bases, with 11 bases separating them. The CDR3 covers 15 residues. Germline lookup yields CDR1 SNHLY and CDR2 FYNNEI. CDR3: CASSDRGNTYNEQFF. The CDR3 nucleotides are TGTGCCAGCAGTGACAGGGGAAATACCTACAATGAGCAGTTCTTC.

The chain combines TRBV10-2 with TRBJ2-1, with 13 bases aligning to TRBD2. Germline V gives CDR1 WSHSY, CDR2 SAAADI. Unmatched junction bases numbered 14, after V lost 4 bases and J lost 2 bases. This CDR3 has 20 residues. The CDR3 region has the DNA TGCGCCAGCAGTGGCTCCCGGACTAGCGGGGGAGACCTTCCCTACAATGAGCAGTTCTTC. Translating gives CASSGSRTSGGDLPYNEQFF.

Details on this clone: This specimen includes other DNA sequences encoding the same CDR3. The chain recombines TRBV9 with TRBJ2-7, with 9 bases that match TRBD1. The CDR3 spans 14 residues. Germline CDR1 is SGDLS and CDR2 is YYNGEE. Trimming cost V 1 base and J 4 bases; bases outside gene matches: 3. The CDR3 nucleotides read TGTGCCAGCAGCGTACGGGACAGGGCTTACGAGCAGTACTTC. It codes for CASSVRDRAYEQYF.

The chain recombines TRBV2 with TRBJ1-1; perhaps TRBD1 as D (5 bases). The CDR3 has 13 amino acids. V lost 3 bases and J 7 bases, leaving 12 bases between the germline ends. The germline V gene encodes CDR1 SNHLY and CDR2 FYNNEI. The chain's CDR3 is CASSEWGRGEAFF. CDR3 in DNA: TGTGCCAGCAGTGAGTGGGGGAGGGGTGAAGCTTTCTTT.

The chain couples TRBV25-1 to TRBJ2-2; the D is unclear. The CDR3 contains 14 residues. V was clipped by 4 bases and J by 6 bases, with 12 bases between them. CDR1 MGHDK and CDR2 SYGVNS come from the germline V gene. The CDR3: CASSVTGSAGELFF. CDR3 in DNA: TGTGCCAGCAGTGTGACCGGGTCCGCCGGGGAGCTGTTTTTT.

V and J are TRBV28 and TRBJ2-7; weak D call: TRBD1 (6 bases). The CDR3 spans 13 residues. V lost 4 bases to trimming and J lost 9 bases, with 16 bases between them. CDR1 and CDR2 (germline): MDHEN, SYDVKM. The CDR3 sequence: CASSSNRERWQYF. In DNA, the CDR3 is TGTGCCAGCAGTTCCAACAGGGAGCGGTGGCAGTACTTC.

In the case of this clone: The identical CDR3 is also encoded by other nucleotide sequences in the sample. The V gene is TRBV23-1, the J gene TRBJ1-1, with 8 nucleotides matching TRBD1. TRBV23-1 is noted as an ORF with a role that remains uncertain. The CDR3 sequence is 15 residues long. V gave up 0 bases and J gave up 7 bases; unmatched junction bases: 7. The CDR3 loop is CASSQSGRGQSEAFF. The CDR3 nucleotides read TGCGCCAGCAGTCAATCGGGCAGGGGGCAAAGTGAAGCTTTCTTT.

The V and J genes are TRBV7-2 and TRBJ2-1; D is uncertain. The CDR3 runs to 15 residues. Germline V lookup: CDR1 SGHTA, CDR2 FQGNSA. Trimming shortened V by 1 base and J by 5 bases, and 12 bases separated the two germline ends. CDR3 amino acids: CASSLGRSPHNEQFF. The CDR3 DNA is TGTGCCAGCAGCTTAGGCCGGTCGCCCCACAATGAGCAGTTCTTC. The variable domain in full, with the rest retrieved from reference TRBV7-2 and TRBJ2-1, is GAGVSQSPSNKVTEKGKDVELRCDPISGHTALYWYRQSLGQGLEFLIYFQGNSAPDKSGLPSDRFSAERTGGSVSTLTIQRTQQEDSAVYLCASSLGRSPHNEQFFGPGTRLTVL.

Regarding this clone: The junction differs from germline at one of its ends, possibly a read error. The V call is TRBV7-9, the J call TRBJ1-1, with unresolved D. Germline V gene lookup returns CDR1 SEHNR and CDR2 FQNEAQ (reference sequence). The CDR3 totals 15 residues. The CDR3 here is CSSSLRVAGNTEAFF. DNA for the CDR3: TGTTCCAGCAGCTTACGAGTGGCGGGGAACACTGAAGCTTTCTTT.

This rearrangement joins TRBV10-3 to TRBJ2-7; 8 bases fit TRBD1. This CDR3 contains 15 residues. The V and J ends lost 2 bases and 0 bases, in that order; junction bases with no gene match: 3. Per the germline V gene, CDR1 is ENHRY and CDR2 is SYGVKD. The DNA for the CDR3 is TGTGCCATCAGTGAGAGTACAGGGGGCTCCTACGAGCAGTACTTC. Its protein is CAISESTGGSYEQYF.

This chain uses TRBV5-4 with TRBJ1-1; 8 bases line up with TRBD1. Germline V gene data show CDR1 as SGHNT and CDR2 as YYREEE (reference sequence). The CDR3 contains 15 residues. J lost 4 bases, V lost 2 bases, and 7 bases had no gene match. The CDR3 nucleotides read TGTGCCAGCAGCTTAGCAGGGGGCGCGATCACTGAAGCTTTCTTT. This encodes CASSLAGGAITEAFF.

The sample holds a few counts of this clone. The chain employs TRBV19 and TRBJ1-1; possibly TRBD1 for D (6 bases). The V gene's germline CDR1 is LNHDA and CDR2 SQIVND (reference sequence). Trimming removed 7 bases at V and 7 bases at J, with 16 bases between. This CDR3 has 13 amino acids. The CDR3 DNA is TGTGCCAGTACAAAGGCAGGGGTAGATGAAGCTTTCTTT. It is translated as CASTKAGVDEAFF.

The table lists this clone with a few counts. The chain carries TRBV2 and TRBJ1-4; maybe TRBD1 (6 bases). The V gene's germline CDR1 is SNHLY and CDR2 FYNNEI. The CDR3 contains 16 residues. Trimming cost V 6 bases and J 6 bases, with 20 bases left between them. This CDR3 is CASRARSTGMYEKLFF. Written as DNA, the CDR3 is TGTGCCAGCAGGGCCAGGTCGACAGGCATGTATGAAAAACTGTTTTTT.

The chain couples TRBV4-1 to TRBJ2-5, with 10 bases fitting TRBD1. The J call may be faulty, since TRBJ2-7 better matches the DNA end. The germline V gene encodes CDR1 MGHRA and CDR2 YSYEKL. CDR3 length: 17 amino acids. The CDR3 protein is CASSQDPGTGERDEQYF. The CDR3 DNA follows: TGCGCCAGCAGCCAAGATCCCGGGACAGGGGAGAGAGACGAGCAGTACTTC.

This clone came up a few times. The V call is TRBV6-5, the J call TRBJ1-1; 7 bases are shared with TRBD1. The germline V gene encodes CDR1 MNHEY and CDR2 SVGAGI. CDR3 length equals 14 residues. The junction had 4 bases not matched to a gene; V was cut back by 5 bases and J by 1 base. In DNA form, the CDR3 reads TGTGCCAGCAGTGCGTCAGGGGGGAACACTGAAGCTTTCTTT. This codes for CASSASGGNTEAFF.

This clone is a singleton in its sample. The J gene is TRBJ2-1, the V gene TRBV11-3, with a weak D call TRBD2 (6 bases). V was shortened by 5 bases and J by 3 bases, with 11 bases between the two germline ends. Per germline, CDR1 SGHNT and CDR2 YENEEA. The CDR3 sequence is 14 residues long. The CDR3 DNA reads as TGTGCCAGCAGCCCGGAGGGTTTCTACAATGAGCAGTTCTTC. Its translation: CASSPEGFYNEQFF.

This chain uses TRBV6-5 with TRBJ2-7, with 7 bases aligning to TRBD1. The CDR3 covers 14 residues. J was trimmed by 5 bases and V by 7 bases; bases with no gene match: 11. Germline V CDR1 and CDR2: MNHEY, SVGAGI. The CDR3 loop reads CASTNLGQYDEQYF. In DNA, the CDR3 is TGTGCCAGCACCAATCTGGGACAGTATGACGAGCAGTACTTC.

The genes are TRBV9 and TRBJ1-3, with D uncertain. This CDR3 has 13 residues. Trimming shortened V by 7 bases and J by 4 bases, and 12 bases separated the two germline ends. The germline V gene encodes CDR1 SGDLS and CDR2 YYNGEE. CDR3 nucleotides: TGTGCCAGCGTACCGACCGGGGGAAACACCATATATTTT. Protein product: CASVPTGGNTIYF. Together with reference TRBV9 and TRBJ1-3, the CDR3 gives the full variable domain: DSGVTQTPKHLITATGQRVTLRCSPRSGDLSVYWYQQSLDQGLQFLIQYYNGEERAKGNILERFSAQQFPDLHSELNLSSLELGDSALYFCASVPTGGNTIYFGEGSWLTVV.

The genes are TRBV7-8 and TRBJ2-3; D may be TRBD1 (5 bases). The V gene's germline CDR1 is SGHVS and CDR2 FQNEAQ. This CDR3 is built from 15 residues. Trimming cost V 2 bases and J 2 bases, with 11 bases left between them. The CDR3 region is CASSLFWGPTDTQYF. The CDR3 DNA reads TGTGCCAGCAGCTTATTTTGGGGCCCCACAGATACGCAGTATTTT.

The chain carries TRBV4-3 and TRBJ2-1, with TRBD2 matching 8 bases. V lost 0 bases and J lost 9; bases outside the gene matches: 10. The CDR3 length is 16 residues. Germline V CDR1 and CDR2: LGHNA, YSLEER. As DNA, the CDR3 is TGCGCCAGCAGCCAAGATAGGGCGGGGGGCCCTATTGAGCAGTTCTTC. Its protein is CASSQDRAGGPIEQFF.

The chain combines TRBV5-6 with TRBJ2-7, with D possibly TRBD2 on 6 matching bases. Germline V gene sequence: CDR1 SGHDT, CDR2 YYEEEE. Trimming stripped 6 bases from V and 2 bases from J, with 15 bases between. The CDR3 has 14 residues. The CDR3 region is CASTAGPRTYEQYF. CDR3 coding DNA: TGTGCCAGCACCGCGGGACCGAGAACCTACGAGCAGTACTTC.

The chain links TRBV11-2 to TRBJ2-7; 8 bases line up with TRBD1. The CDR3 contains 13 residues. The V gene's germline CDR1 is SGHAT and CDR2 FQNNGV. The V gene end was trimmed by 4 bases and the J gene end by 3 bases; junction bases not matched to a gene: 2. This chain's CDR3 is CASSSDRDYEQYF. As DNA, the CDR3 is TGTGCCAGCAGCTCGGACAGGGACTACGAGCAGTACTTC.

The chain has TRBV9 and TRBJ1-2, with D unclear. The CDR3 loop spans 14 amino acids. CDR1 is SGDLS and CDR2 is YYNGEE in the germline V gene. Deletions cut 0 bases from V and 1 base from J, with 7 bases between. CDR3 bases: TGTGCCAGCAGCGTAGGGAGCGGTAACTATGGCTACACCTTC. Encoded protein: CASSVGSGNYGYTF.

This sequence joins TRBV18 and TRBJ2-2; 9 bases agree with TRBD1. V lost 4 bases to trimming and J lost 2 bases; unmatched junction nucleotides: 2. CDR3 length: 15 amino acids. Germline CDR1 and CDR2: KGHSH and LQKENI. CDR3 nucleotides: TGTGCCAGCTCACGGGGACAGGGCAACACCGGGGAGCTGTTTTTT. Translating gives CASSRGQGNTGELFF.